This T cell receptor (beta chain) was captured by sequencing in a study of blood T cell repertoires in COVID-19. Study background: Specimens from acute and convalescent COVID-19 originated in the United States, Italy and Spain. PBMCs, B-cell-depleted T cells, or T cells were the source of the cDNA or gDNA that made up the material.

Germline CDR1 is LNHDA and CDR2 is SQIVND (reference sequence). V was clipped by 3 bases and J by 1 base, with 6 bases between them. CDR3 size: 13 residues. Per the original data handling: Estimates of nucleated cell counts were drawn from the amplification of reference gene primers. Assay used: immunoSEQ multiplex PCR; TCRdb lists only in-frame clones, some missing. V and J calls and clone size follow that table, whereas D and trimming were derived from the DNA. The sample holds approximately 170,000 clones, approximately 86% seen once. Source material: peripheral blood. The TCR was taken from a woman aged 80 or over with active or convalescent COVID-19. The chain uses TRBV19 and TRBJ1-2; D remains ambiguous. The CDR3 spells CASSIWSNYGYTF. The CDR3 DNA reads TGTGCCAGTAGTATTTGGAGTAACTATGGCTACACCTTC. The whole variable domain, remainder taken from reference TRBV19 and TRBJ1-2, is DGGITQSPKYLFRKEGQNVTLSCEQNLNHDAMYWYRQDPGQGLRLIYYSQIVNDFQKGDIAEGYSVSREKKESFPLTVTSAQKNPTAFYLCASSIWSNYGYTFGSGTRLTVV.